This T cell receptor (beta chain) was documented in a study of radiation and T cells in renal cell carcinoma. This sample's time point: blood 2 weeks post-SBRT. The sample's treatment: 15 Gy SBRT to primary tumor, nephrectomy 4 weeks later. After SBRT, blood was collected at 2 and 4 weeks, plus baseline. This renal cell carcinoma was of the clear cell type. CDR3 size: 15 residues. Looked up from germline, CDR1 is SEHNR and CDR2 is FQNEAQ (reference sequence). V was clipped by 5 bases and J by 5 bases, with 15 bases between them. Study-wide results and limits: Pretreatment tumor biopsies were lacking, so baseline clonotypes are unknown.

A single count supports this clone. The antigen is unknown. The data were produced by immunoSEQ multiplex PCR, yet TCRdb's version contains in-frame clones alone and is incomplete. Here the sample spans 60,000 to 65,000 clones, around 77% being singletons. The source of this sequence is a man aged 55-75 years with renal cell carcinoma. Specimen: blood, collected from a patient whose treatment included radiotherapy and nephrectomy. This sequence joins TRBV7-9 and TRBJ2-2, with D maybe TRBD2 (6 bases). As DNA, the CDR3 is TGTGCCAGCAGCCCCGCGGGGATGGTTACCGGGGAGCTGTTTTTT. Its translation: CASSPAGMVTGELFF. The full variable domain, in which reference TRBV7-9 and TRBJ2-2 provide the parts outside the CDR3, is DTGVSQNPRHKITKRGQNVTFRCDPISEHNRLYWYRQTLGQGPEFLTYFQNEAQLEKSRLLSDRFSAERPKGSFSTLEIQRTEQGDSAMYLCASSPAGMVTGELFFGEGSRLTVL.